The 19 T cell receptor beta chains reported below all come from one sample, sequenced in a study of shared clonotypes between healthy human individuals. The assay was immunoSEQ multiplex PCR, and TCRdb's table has in-frame clones only and misses some. Among some 900,000 clones listed, around 80% were seen once. Material for sequencing was memory CD4+ T cells sorted from blood. Subset: CD45RA-negative fraction. The receptor set was obtained from a young man in good health.

The chain recombines TRBV28 with TRBJ2-7, with 9 bases lining up with TRBD2. The CDR3 is made up of 14 amino acids. The germline gives CDR1 MDHEN, CDR2 SYDVKM. V was pared by 2 bases and J by 4 bases, with 3 bases of the junction left unmatched. CDR3 bases: TGTGCCAGCAGTTTAGCGGGGGGGCCTTACGAGCAGTACTTC. Its protein is CASSLAGGPYEQYF.

This chain links TRBV6-6 with TRBJ1-6; D is undetermined. The ends were cut back, 7 bases at V and 7 bases at J, with 11 bases in the middle. The germline V gene encodes CDR1 MNHNY and CDR2 SVGAGI (reference sequence). This CDR3 is built from 13 residues. The CDR3 reads CASIRTSNSPLHF. CDR3 coding DNA: TGTGCCAGCATACGGACGAGCAATTCACCCCTCCACTTT.

This rearrangement joins TRBV10-3 to TRBJ1-2; possible D gene TRBD1, 6 bases. CDR1 and CDR2 (germline): ENHRY, SYGVKD. The V gene lost 7 bases and the J gene lost 7 bases, with 28 bases spanning the gap. This CDR3 has 17 amino acids. For the CDR3, the DNA is TGTGCCATCAACGCGCAGGAGACAGGACTCTTTGGGGGTGGCTACACCTTC. Encoded protein: CAINAQETGLFGGGYTF.

The V and J genes are TRBV7-3 and TRBJ2-1; D possibly corresponds to TRBD2 (5 bases). Deletions cut 5 bases from V and 5 bases from J, with 19 bases between. The germline V gene encodes CDR1 SGHTA and CDR2 FQGTGA. This CDR3 is built from 16 residues. The CDR3 protein is CASSPAGGFSNNEQFF. The DNA of the CDR3 is TGTGCCAGCAGCCCCGCGGGCGGGTTTTCCAACAATGAGCAGTTCTTC.

V usage is TRBV19 and J usage is TRBJ1-3; TRBD1 aligns across 7 bases. Trimming at V came to 6 bases and at J to 4 bases, leaving 6 bases not matched to a gene. The germline V gene has CDR1 LNHDA and CDR2 SQIVND (reference sequence). CDR3 size: 14 residues. In nucleotides, the CDR3 is TGTGCCAGTAGACAGGGGCAAGCGGGAAACACCATATATTTT. Encoded protein: CASRQGQAGNTIYF.

This rearrangement joins TRBV5-4 to TRBJ1-1; 8 positions match TRBD1. The CDR3 has 15 amino acids. Losses at the gene ends were 4 bases for V and 1 base for J; bases not matched to a gene: 6. Germline CDR1 SGHNT, CDR2 YYREEE (reference sequence). The chain's CDR3 is CASSGKDRGNTEAFF. The CDR3 DNA follows: TGTGCCAGCAGCGGTAAAGACAGGGGGAACACTGAAGCTTTCTTT.

The CDR3 bases are TGTGCCAGCAGTTACCAGGCGAGCAATCAGCCCCAGCATTTT. Translated: CASSYQASNQPQHF. V is TRBV6-5 and J is TRBJ1-5; D is unclear. V was clipped by 2 bases and J by 1 base, with 6 bases between them. The CDR3 has 14 amino acids. Germline V gene sequence: CDR1 MNHEY, CDR2 SVGAGI.

This chain joins TRBV20-1 and TRBJ2-7, with D tentatively TRBD1 or TRBD2 (5 bases each). Trimming pared 6 bases from V and 7 bases from J, leaving 13 bases between. In germline, CDR1 is DFQATT, CDR2 SNEGSKA (reference sequence). The CDR3 runs 11 residues. The chain's CDR3 is CSASPGPEQYF. The CDR3 bases are TGCAGTGCCTCGCCGGGACCAGAGCAGTACTTC.

The gene calls are TRBV6-1 and TRBJ1-2; 7 positions match TRBD1. Unmatched junction bases numbered 9, after V lost 2 bases and J lost 6 bases. CDR3 length: 15 residues. Germline values: CDR1 MNHNS, CDR2 SASEGT. The DNA for the CDR3 is TGTGCCAGCAGTGAACTCAGGGGGACTATAAATGGCTACACCTTC. It specifies CASSELRGTINGYTF.

V usage is TRBV18 and J usage is TRBJ2-3; D not resolved. The CDR3 spans 14 residues. V was trimmed by 1 base and J by 1 base, leaving 6 bases between them. Germline lookup yields CDR1 KGHSH and CDR2 LQKENI. The CDR3 protein is CASSPRRGTDTQYF. CDR3 nucleotides: TGTGCCAGCTCACCACGCCGGGGCACAGATACGCAGTATTTT.

Here the CDR3 reads CASSLMTLGAGELFF. The CDR3 DNA sequence: TGCGCCAGCAGCCTTATGACGCTGGGAGCCGGGGAGCTGTTTTTT. The chain combines TRBV4-1 with TRBJ2-2; D may be TRBD2 (5 bases). Germline lookup yields CDR1 MGHRA and CDR2 YSYEKL. V was cut by 4 bases and J by 6 bases, with 15 bases left in between. This CDR3 contains 15 residues.

Remarks on this clone: Other nucleotide sequences in the sample specify the same CDR3. This chain connects TRBV14 to TRBJ1-5; no clear D. V was pared by 0 bases and J by 9 bases, with 9 bases between. Germline CDR1 reads SGHDN; CDR2 reads FVKESK. CDR3 length: 13 amino acids. CDR3: CASSQDPGSPQHF. CDR3 in DNA: TGTGCCAGCAGCCAAGACCCCGGGTCGCCCCAGCATTTT.

The chain links TRBV9 to TRBJ2-2, with 8 nucleotides matching TRBD2. The CDR3 contains 16 residues. After removal of 3 bases from V and 6 bases from J, the junction contained 10 bases not matched to a gene. Germline values: CDR1 SGDLS, CDR2 YYNGEE. This CDR3 reads CASSATSGGTAGELFF. CDR3 in DNA: TGTGCCAGCAGCGCAACTAGCGGAGGCACCGCCGGGGAGCTGTTTTTT.

This chain uses TRBV5-1 with TRBJ2-5, with D possibly being TRBD1 or TRBD2 (5 bases each). Trimming stripped 6 bases from V and 5 bases from J, with 17 bases between. CDR3 size: 14 residues. In germline, CDR1 is SGHRS, CDR2 YFSETQ. The CDR3 is CASKPGPLSETQYF. Here the CDR3 DNA reads TGCGCCAGCAAACCGGGACCGCTCTCGGAGACCCAGTACTTC. Supplemented by reference TRBV5-1 and TRBJ2-5, the full variable domain reads KAGVTQTPRYLIKTRGQQVTLSCSPISGHRSVSWYQQTPGQGLQFLFEYFSETQRNKGNFPGRFSGRQFSNSRSEMNVSTLELGDSALYLCASKPGPLSETQYFGPGTRLLVL.

The gene calls are TRBV28 and TRBJ2-7; 10 positions match TRBD2. V gave up 5 bases and J gave up 3 bases; unmatched junction bases: 4. The length of the CDR3 is 14 residues. Germline-derived CDR1 and CDR2 are MDHEN and SYDVKM. Here the CDR3 reads CASSGAGGRYEQYF. CDR3 DNA sequence: TGTGCCAGCAGTGGAGCGGGGGGGCGCTACGAGCAGTACTTC.

Concerning this clone: Given a much more abundant clone one base away, this may be a read error. Other DNA sequences in the sample encode the same CDR3. The chain uses TRBV28 and TRBJ2-7; no clear D gene. This CDR3 comprises 10 residues. Germline CDR1 is MDHEN and CDR2 is SYDVKM. Deletions cut 6 bases from V and 4 bases from J, with 4 bases between. CDR3 region: CASSQYEQYF. CDR3 in DNA: TGTGCCAGCAGCCAATACGAGCAGTACTTC. The variable domain in full, with the rest retrieved from reference TRBV28 and TRBJ2-7, is DVKVTQSSRYLVKRTGEKVFLECVQDMDHENMFWYRQDPGLGLRLIYFSYDVKMKEKGDIPEGYSVSREKKERFSLILESASTNQTSMYLCASSQYEQYFGPGTRLTVT.

The chain is built from TRBV10-3 and TRBJ2-3; 8 bases match TRBD2. Trimming at V came to 3 bases and at J to 8 bases, leaving 19 bases not matched to a gene. The CDR3 runs 18 residues. Per the germline V gene, CDR1 is ENHRY and CDR2 is SYGVKD. The CDR3 DNA reads TGTGCCATCAGTGAACACGCCCTAGCGGGCCTCGATTCGGGTACGCAGTATTTT. It yields the protein CAISEHALAGLDSGTQYF.

This chain joins TRBV7-6 and TRBJ2-7; perhaps TRBD2 as D (5 bases). There are 13 residues in the CDR3. The ends were cut back, 5 bases at V and 0 bases at J, with 8 bases in the middle. Germline V gene data show CDR1 as SGHVS and CDR2 as FNYEAQ. Here the CDR3 reads CASSEGSSYEQYF. CDR3 bases: TGTGCCAGCAGCGAGGGAAGCTCCTACGAGCAGTACTTC.

The V and J genes are TRBV5-5 and TRBJ2-7; D is perhaps TRBD1 (6 bases). Germline V gives CDR1 SGHKS, CDR2 YYEKEE (reference sequence). This CDR3 has 13 amino acids. V shed 4 bases and J shed 5 bases, with 13 bases lying between them. The CDR3 DNA reads TGTGCCAGCAGCGCCAGGGGTAGCAACGAGCAGTACTTC. Its protein is CASSARGSNEQYF. The whole variable domain, remainder taken from reference TRBV5-5 and TRBJ2-7, is DAGVTQSPTHLIKTRGQQVTLRCSPISGHKSVSWYQQVLGQGPQFIFQYYEKEERGRGNFPDRFSARQFPNYSSELNVNALLLGDSALYLCASSARGSNEQYFGPGTRLTVT.